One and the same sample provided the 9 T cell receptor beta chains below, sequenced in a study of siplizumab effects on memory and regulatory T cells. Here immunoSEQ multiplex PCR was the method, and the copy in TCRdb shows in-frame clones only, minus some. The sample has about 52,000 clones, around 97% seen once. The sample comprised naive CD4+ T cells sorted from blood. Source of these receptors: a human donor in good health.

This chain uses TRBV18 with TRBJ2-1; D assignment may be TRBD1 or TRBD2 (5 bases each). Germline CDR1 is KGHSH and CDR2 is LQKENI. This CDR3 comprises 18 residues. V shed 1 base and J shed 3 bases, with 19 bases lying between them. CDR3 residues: CASSPLPGTSLDYNEQFF. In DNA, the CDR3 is TGTGCCAGCTCACCACTACCCGGGACCAGTCTTGACTACAATGAGCAGTTCTTC.

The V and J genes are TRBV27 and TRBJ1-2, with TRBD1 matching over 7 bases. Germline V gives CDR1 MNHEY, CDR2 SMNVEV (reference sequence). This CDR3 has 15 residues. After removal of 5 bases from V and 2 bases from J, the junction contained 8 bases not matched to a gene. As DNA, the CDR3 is TGTGCCAGCAGTACAATCAGGGGGAAAAACTATGGCTACACCTTC. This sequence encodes CASSTIRGKNYGYTF.

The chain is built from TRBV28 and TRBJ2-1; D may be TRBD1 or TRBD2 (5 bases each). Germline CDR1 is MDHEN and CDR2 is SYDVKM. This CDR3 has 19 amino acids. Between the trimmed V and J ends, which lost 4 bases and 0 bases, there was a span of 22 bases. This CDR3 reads CASSYNLRGPSSSYNEQFF. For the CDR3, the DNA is TGTGCCAGCAGTTACAATCTAAGGGGACCCTCAAGCTCCTACAATGAGCAGTTCTTC.

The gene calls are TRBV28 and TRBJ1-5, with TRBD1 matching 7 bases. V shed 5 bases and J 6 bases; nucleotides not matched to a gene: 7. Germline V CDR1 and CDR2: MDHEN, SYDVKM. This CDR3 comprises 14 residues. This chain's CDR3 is CASSQGGSGQPQHF. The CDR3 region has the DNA TGTGCCAGCAGTCAGGGGGGATCGGGTCAGCCCCAGCATTTT. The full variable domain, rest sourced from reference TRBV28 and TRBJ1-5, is DVKVTQSSRYLVKRTGEKVFLECVQDMDHENMFWYRQDPGLGLRLIYFSYDVKMKEKGDIPEGYSVSREKKERFSLILESASTNQTSMYLCASSQGGSGQPQHFGDGTRLSIL.

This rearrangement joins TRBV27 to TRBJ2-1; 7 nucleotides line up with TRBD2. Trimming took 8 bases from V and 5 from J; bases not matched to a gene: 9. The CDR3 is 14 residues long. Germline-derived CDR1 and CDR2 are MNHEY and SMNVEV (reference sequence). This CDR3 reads CASAGPSGHNEQFF. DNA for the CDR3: TGTGCCAGCGCAGGACCTAGCGGTCACAATGAGCAGTTCTTC.

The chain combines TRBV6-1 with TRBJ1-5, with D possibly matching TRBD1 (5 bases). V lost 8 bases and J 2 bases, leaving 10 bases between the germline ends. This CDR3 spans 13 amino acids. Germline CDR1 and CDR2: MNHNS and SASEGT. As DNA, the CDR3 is TGTGCCAGCGGGGGAAGGGGCAATCAGCCCCAGCATTTT. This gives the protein CASGGRGNQPQHF.

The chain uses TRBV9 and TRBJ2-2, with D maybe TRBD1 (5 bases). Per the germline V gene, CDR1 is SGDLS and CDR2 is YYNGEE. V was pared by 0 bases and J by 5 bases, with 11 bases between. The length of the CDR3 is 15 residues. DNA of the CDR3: TGTGCCAGCAGCGTAGGGGGCACTGGAACCGGGGAGCTGTTTTTT. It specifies CASSVGGTGTGELFF. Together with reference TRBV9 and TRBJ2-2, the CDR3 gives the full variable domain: DSGVTQTPKHLITATGQRVTLRCSPRSGDLSVYWYQQSLDQGLQFLIQYYNGEERAKGNILERFSAQQFPDLHSELNLSSLELGDSALYFCASSVGGTGTGELFFGEGSRLTVL.

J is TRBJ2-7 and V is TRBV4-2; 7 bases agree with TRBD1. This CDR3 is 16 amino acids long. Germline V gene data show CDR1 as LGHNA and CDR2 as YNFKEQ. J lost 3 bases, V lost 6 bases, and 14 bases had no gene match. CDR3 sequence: CASSPSPGQSYYEQYF. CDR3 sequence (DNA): TGTGCCAGCAGTCCCTCCCCGGGACAGAGCTACTACGAGCAGTACTTC.

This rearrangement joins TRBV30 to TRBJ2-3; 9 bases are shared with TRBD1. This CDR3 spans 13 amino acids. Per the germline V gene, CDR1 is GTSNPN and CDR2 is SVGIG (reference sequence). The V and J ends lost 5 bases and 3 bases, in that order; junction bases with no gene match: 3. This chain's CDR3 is CAWAGTGTDTQYF. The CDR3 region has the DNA TGTGCCTGGGCCGGGACAGGGACAGATACGCAGTATTTT.